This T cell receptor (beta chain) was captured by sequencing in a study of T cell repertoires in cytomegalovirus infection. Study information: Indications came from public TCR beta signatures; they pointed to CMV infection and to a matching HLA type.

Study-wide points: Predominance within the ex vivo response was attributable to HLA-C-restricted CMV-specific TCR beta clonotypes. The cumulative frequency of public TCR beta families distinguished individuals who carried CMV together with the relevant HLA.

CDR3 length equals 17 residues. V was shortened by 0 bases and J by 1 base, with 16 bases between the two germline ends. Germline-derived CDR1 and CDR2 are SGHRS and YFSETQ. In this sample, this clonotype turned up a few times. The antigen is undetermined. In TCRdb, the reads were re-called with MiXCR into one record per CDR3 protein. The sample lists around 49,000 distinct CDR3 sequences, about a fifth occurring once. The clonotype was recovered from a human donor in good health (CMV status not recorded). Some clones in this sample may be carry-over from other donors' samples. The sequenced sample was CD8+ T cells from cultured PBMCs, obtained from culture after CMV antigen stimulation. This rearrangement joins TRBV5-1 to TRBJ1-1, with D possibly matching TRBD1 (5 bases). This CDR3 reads CASSLGGTRRTNTEAFF. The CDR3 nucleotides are TGCGCCAGCAGCTTGGGGGGCACTCGGCGTACGAACACTGAAGCTTTCTTT.